Here is one TCR beta chain with its context. In the original analysis: Reference gene primer amplification gave nucleated cell count estimates. Generated by immunoSEQ multiplex PCR, the TCRdb table keeps only in-frame clones and is missing some. The DNA gave D and trimming, while V, J and clone size come from that table. The table shows roughly 100,000 clones, with roughly 87% occurring only once. The sample originates from a study of blood T cell repertoires in COVID-19. Looking at the study overall: Donors in the United States, Italy and Spain gave samples during acute or convalescent COVID-19. From T cells, B-cell-depleted T cells, or PBMCs came the material, which was cDNA or gDNA.

Germline-derived CDR1 and CDR2 are SGHDN and FVKESK. The CDR3 covers 15 residues. Unmatched junction bases numbered 7, after V lost 1 base and J lost 5 bases. The specimen was peripheral blood. The clonotype originates from a human donor in a cohort sampled during active COVID-19. The rearrangement links TRBV14 to TRBJ2-7; 8 nucleotides agree with TRBD1. DNA for the CDR3: TGTGCCAGCAGCCAAGGATGGACAGGGTGGAACGAGCAGTACTTC. It yields the protein CASSQGWTGWNEQYF.